The 23 T cell receptor beta chains presented below share a single source sample, sequenced in a study of blood T cell repertoires in COVID-19. Generated by immunoSEQ multiplex PCR, the TCRdb table keeps only in-frame clones and is missing some. The sample holds over 120,000 clones, approximately 83% seen once. Sequencing was done on a sample of PBMCs or T cells enriched from blood (not recorded which). The receptors shown here come from a middle-aged man who had recovered from COVID-19.

The CDR3 spells CATSRNPPGQGNEQFF. CDR3 nucleotide sequence: TGTGCCACCAGCAGAAACCCCCCGGGACAGGGGAATGAGCAGTTCTTC. The V call is TRBV15, the J call TRBJ2-1, with 10 nucleotides matching TRBD1. The V and J ends lost 2 bases and 7 bases, in that order; junction bases with no gene match: 8. Germline V CDR1 and CDR2: LNHNV, YYDKDF (reference sequence). The CDR3 consists of 16 residues.

The chain uses TRBV9 and TRBJ2-3; 12 bases agree with TRBD2. The junction had 3 bases not matched to a gene; V was cut back by 1 base and J by 6 bases. This CDR3 spans 15 amino acids. Germline lookup yields CDR1 SGDLS and CDR2 YYNGEE. CDR3 bases: TGTGCCAGCAGCGTACGGACTAGCGGGGCTGATACGCAGTATTTT. This gives the protein CASSVRTSGADTQYF.

The V gene is TRBV6-5, the J gene TRBJ1-1; D possibly corresponds to TRBD1 (6 bases). The CDR3 has 15 residues. V was trimmed by 5 bases and J by 0 bases, leaving 13 bases between them. In germline, CDR1 is MNHEY, CDR2 SVGAGI. The CDR3 DNA reads as TGTGCCAGCAGTCCAACCCAGGGGTTGAACACTGAAGCTTTCTTT. Amino acid sequence: CASSPTQGLNTEAFF.

The chain combines TRBV4-1 with TRBJ2-3; 8 bases agree with TRBD1. The CDR3 covers 19 residues. Trimming removed 1 base from V and 2 bases from J; junction bases left unmatched: 14. Germline V gene sequence: CDR1 MGHRA, CDR2 YSYEKL. The CDR3 loop is CASSQGRGLMTGATDTQYF. CDR3 bases: TGCGCCAGCAGCCAAGGTCGGGGTCTCATGACAGGGGCCACAGATACGCAGTATTTT.

This chain connects TRBV7-3 to TRBJ1-2; the match to TRBD1 covers 9 bases. The CDR3 runs 14 residues. The V gene end was trimmed by 2 bases and the J gene end by 6 bases; junction bases not matched to a gene: 4. Germline V gene sequence: CDR1 SGHTA, CDR2 FQGTGA. CDR3 sequence: CASSLGTGGHGYTF. The CDR3 bases are TGTGCCAGCAGCTTAGGTACAGGGGGCCATGGCTACACCTTC.

The chain carries TRBV18 and TRBJ1-1, with 8 nucleotides matching TRBD1. The V gene's germline CDR1 is KGHSH and CDR2 LQKENI. Unmatched junction bases numbered 9, after V lost 4 bases and J lost 5 bases. This CDR3 region has 15 residues. In DNA form, the CDR3 reads TGTGCCAGCTCACAGAACAGGGGGAAGGTAACTGAAGCTTTCTTT. The encoded protein is CASSQNRGKVTEAFF.

The V gene is TRBV10-1, the J gene TRBJ1-1; the D gene is possibly TRBD1 (5 bases). Germline V gives CDR1 WNHNN, CDR2 SYGVQD (reference sequence). CDR3 length: 14 amino acids. V was trimmed by 8 bases and J by 5 bases, leaving 18 bases between them. The CDR3 DNA follows: TGCGCCAGCTCCCTGCGGCAGAGACAGACTGAAGCTTTCTTT. It specifies CASSLRQRQTEAFF.

In its sample, this clone was seen a few times. The rearrangement links TRBV7-8 to TRBJ1-1; TRBD1 matches 8 bases. V trimming: 3 bases; J trimming: 0 bases; junction bases outside the gene matches: 9. The CDR3 is 17 amino acids. CDR1 SGHVS and CDR2 FQNEAQ come from the germline V gene. The CDR3 DNA is TGTGCCAGCAGCTTCGGTCCCGGGACAGGATTGAACACTGAAGCTTTCTTT. This codes for CASSFGPGTGLNTEAFF.

The gene calls are TRBV25-1 and TRBJ1-2; tentatively, D is TRBD1 (6 bases). The CDR3 sequence is 14 residues long. Germline loops: CDR1 MGHDK, CDR2 SYGVNS. V lost 1 base and J lost 8, with 14 bases in between. The CDR3 bases are TGTGCCAGCAGTGAATTAGTAGGACAGAAGGGCTACACCTTC. Its protein product is CASSELVGQKGYTF.

This chain uses TRBV7-3 with TRBJ2-5, with D unresolved. Germline-derived CDR1 and CDR2 are SGHTA and FQGTGA. CDR3 length: 13 residues. The V and J ends lost 3 bases and 1 base respectively, with 6 bases between them. The CDR3 DNA sequence: TGTGCCAGCAGCTTGGGCAGCCAAGAGACCCAGTACTTC. Translated, it gives CASSLGSQETQYF.

The chain links TRBV7-2 to TRBJ2-3; 9 bases are a match to TRBD2. CDR1 and CDR2 (germline): SGHTA, FQGNSA. This CDR3 is built from 18 residues. Unmatched junction bases numbered 14, after V lost 6 bases and J lost 1 base. The CDR3 region has the DNA TGTGCCAGCAGGAAGCGGCCTAGCGGGGCGGGCGGCACAGATACGCAGTATTTT. Protein sequence: CASRKRPSGAGGTDTQYF.

This chain joins TRBV5-4 and TRBJ2-1, with 9 bases lining up with TRBD1. With V trimmed by 4 bases and J by 8 bases, 10 bases remained unmatched. Germline V gene lookup returns CDR1 SGHNT and CDR2 YYREEE (reference sequence). CDR3 size: 15 residues. The CDR3 region is CASSAPGQGLYEQFF. The CDR3 nucleotides are TGTGCCAGCAGCGCCCCGGGACAGGGACTCTATGAGCAGTTCTTC. Supplemented by reference TRBV5-4 and TRBJ2-1, the full variable domain reads ETGVTQSPTHLIKTRGQQVTLRCSSQSGHNTVSWYQQALGQGPQFIFQYYREEENGRGNFPPRFSGLQFPNYSSELNVNALELDDSALYLCASSAPGQGLYEQFFGPGTRLTVL.

CDR3 amino acids: CASNRGGETQYF. For the CDR3, the DNA is TGTGCCAGTAACAGAGGAGGGGAGACCCAGTACTTC. The J gene is TRBJ2-5, the V gene TRBV19; D possibly corresponds to TRBD2 (6 bases). The germline gives CDR1 LNHDA, CDR2 SQIVND (reference sequence). Trimming removed 7 bases from V and 5 bases from J, with 11 bases in between. The CDR3 contains 12 residues. The variable domain in full, completed from reference TRBV19 and TRBJ2-5, reads DGGITQSPKYLFRKEGQNVTLSCEQNLNHDAMYWYRQDPGQGLRLIYYSQIVNDFQKGDIAEGYSVSREKKESFPLTVTSAQKNPTAFYLCASNRGGETQYFGPGTRLLVL.

The genes are TRBV4-3 and TRBJ2-7; 10 bases agree with TRBD1. Trimming at V came to 4 bases and at J to 4 bases, leaving 7 bases not matched to a gene. Germline CDR1 reads LGHNA; CDR2 reads YSLEER. The CDR3 totals 15 residues. The chain's CDR3 is CASSREGQGWYEQYF. Written as DNA, the CDR3 is TGCGCCAGCAGCCGCGAGGGACAGGGGTGGTACGAGCAGTACTTC.

This CDR3 reads CASEGRQGANYGYTF. The CDR3 DNA follows: TGTGCGAGCGAAGGTCGGCAGGGGGCTAACTATGGCTACACCTTC. The V and J genes are TRBV30 and TRBJ1-2; TRBD1 aligns across 7 bases. Per the germline V gene, CDR1 is GTSNPN and CDR2 is SVGIG (reference sequence). This CDR3 has 15 residues. The whole variable domain, filled in from reference TRBV30 and TRBJ1-2, reads SQTIHQWPATLVQPVGSPLSLECTVEGTSNPNLYWYRQAAGRGLQLLFYSVGIGQISSEVPQNLSASRPQDRQFILSSKKLLLSDSGFYLCASEGRQGANYGYTFGSGTRLTVV.

The rearrangement links TRBV15 to TRBJ2-7; TRBD2 matches 12 bases. After removal of 1 base from V and 0 bases from J, the junction contained 10 bases not matched to a gene. Germline V gene data show CDR1 as LNHNV and CDR2 as YYDKDF (reference sequence). CDR3 length equals 19 residues. CDR3 DNA: TGTGCCACCAGCAGAGTGAGGGGTGGACTAGCGGGGAGCTCCTACGAGCAGTACTTC. It encodes CATSRVRGGLAGSSYEQYF.

This clone was detected many times. J is TRBJ2-5 and V is TRBV20-1; D gene ambiguous. V gave up 0 bases and J gave up 5 bases, with 4 bases separating them. The CDR3 is made up of 11 amino acids. Germline V gene data show CDR1 as DFQATT and CDR2 as SNEGSKA (reference sequence). This CDR3 reads CSARESETQYF. The DNA for the CDR3 is TGCAGTGCTAGAGAGAGCGAGACCCAGTACTTC.

V and J are TRBV5-1 and TRBJ2-7; 10 positions agree with TRBD1. Unmatched junction bases numbered 7, after V lost 4 bases and J lost 3 bases. This CDR3 contains 15 residues. Per germline, CDR1 SGHRS and CDR2 YFSETQ. Here the CDR3 DNA reads TGCGCCAGCAGCCCAGGACAGGGGGTCTTCTACGAGCAGTACTTC. Translated: CASSPGQGVFYEQYF.

In DNA form, the CDR3 reads TGTGCCAGTAGTATAGGAGGTACCGGGGAGCTGTTTTTT. Amino acids: CASSIGGTGELFF. The rearrangement links TRBV19 to TRBJ2-2; D remains ambiguous. This CDR3 comprises 13 residues. Germline V CDR1 and CDR2: LNHDA, SQIVND (reference sequence). V gave up 1 base and J gave up 5 bases, with 5 bases separating them.

This rearrangement joins TRBV5-1 to TRBJ2-7; a possible D gene is TRBD1 (5 bases). The CDR3 totals 14 residues. Trimming removed 0 bases from V and 2 bases from J, with 9 bases in between. Germline V gives CDR1 SGHRS, CDR2 YFSETQ. CDR3 sequence reads: CASSLATGPYEQYF. The DNA for the CDR3 is TGCGCCAGCAGCTTGGCAACAGGACCCTACGAGCAGTACTTC.

V and J are TRBV6-5 and TRBJ2-3; TRBD2 matches 13 bases. The length of the CDR3 is 16 residues. Germline assignment: CDR1 MNHEY and CDR2 SVGAGI. Losses at the gene ends were 3 bases for V and 6 bases for J; bases not matched to a gene: 6. CDR3 nucleotide sequence: TGTGCCAGCAGTTATTCGGGACTAGCGGGGCTGGATACGCAGTATTTT. Encoded protein: CASSYSGLAGLDTQYF.

The chain combines TRBV11-2 with TRBJ1-1; 8 nucleotides line up with TRBD1. Germline V gives CDR1 SGHAT, CDR2 FQNNGV. CDR3 length equals 17 residues. V trimming: 5 bases; J trimming: 0 bases; junction bases outside the gene matches: 11. CDR3 sequence (DNA): TGTGCCAGCAGCAACAGTCGACAGGGGACTATGAACACTGAAGCTTTCTTT. Translation: CASSNSRQGTMNTEAFF.

The V and J genes are TRBV28 and TRBJ2-7; maybe TRBD1 (7 bases). The CDR3 sequence is 14 residues long. With 6 bases removed from V and 1 base from J, the gap between germline ends came to 13 bases. CDR1 and CDR2 from the germline V gene are MDHEN and SYDVKM. Here the CDR3 reads CASSRTGGSYEQYF. As DNA, the CDR3 is TGTGCCAGCAGCAGGACAGGAGGGTCCTACGAGCAGTACTTC.